Sequencing of this TCR beta chain was carried out in a study of T-cell reconstitution after alpha-beta-depleted transplantation in children. The germline gives CDR1 SGHRS, CDR2 YFSETQ. The length of the CDR3 is 14 residues. V was clipped by 3 bases and J by 5 bases, with 14 bases between them. As to this clonotype: Antigen unknown.

During its preparation, the TCRbeta library received unique molecular identifiers. One entry per CDR3 protein results from TCRdb running MiXCR on the PCR reads. The table shows approximately 980,000 distinct CDR3 sequences, with about 29% occurring only once. Study-wide results and limits: Reportedly, alpha-beta T cells present about two months post-transplant originated from several hundred expanded clones of graft origin. T-cell counts and diversity at one year post-transplant came mainly from newly produced T cells. Surviving thymic progenitors and recipient T cells were the source of high TCRbeta diversity at day 60 in some patients.

This clonotype originated in a boy under two years old who had a stem cell transplant for SCID, so the T cells may come from the graft donor. The V and J genes are TRBV5-1 and TRBJ2-5; D is ambiguous. Material: PBMCs, mostly from graft donor cells, obtained 360 days after TCRalphabeta/CD19-depleted stem cell transplant. The CDR3 DNA reads as TGCGCCAGCAGCTGGGCGAGCTTCATGGAGACCCAGTACTTC. Translated: CASSWASFMETQYF.